A selection of T cell receptor beta chains follows, all from one sample in a study of prognosis after radiotherapy for stage I lung cancer. TCRdb recomputed calls from the multiplex PCR reads with MiXCR, one row per CDR3 protein. The sample has about 30,000 distinct CDR3 sequences, roughly 52% seen once. The material sequenced was PBMCs, taken before or after stereotactic body radiation therapy (not recorded which). The receptors stem from a donor over 45 with non-small cell lung cancer. Each CDR3 is given with its conserved first and last residue. The D gene is left open where the match is weak. A row's size may be missing; if present it is once, few, many or a size class.

TRBV30	15	TRBD1	medium-sized	TRBJ1-2	CAWSAGQGSNYGYTF	TGTGCCTGGAGTGCGGGACAGGGATCTAACTATGGCTACACCTTC
TRBV9	14	.	.	TRBJ1-5	CASSVGSSNQPQHF	TGTGCCAGCAGCGTAGGTAGTAGCAATCAGCCCCAGCATTTT
TRBV10-3	15	.	many	TRBJ1-5	CATGVGMGESQPQHF	TGTGCCACGGGGGTGGGGATGGGTGAGAGTCAGCCCCAGCATTTT
TRBV5-1	13	.	many	TRBJ2-5	CASSLGWGETQYF	TGCGCCAGCAGCTTGGGATGGGGGGAGACCCAGTACTTC
TRBV7-2	18	TRBD2	.	TRBJ2-1	CASIPMETSGSHWDEQFF	TGTGCCAGCATCCCGATGGAGACTAGCGGGAGCCATTGGGATGAGCAGTTCTTC
TRBV9	14	.	.	TRBJ2-3	CASSVGLQNSAQYF	TGTGCCAGCAGCGTAGGTTTGCAGAACTCAGCGCAGTATTTT
TRBV6-1	13	.	.	TRBJ2-7	CASGLGFEYEQYF	TGTGCCAGCGGTCTAGGGTTTGAGTACGAGCAGTACTTC
TRBV19	15	TRBD1	many	TRBJ1-1	CASSLRTGGRTEAFF	TGTGCCAGTAGTCTCCGGACAGGGGGGAGAACTGAAGCTTTCTTT
TRBV24-1	13	.	many	TRBJ1-2	CATSDSQRGGYTF	TGTGCCACCAGTGATTCACAGAGGGGAGGCTACACCTTC
TRBV6-1	17	TRBD1	.	TRBJ2-7	CASYWGGPGTGAYDQYF	TGTGCCAGCTATTGGGGGGGGCCCGGGACAGGGGCCTACGATCAGTACTTC
TRBV28	13	.	many	TRBJ1-5	CASSLEDGQPQHF	TGTGCCAGCAGTTTAGAGGACGGACAGCCCCAGCATTTT
TRBV5-1	16	.	many	TRBJ2-1	CASSTGTVSSYNEQFF	TGCGCCAGCAGCACCGGGACCGTTAGCTCCTACAATGAGCAGTTCTTC